This T cell receptor (beta chain) was sequenced during a study of OX40 agonist ivuxolimab in advanced cancers. Clones were read by immunoSEQ multiplex PCR, and TCRdb kept only the in-frame ones, dropping some. The repertoire consists of under 100,000 clones, with around 90% occurring once and the leading ten covering 2.6%. Study findings and constraints: The authors did not determine the antigen specificity of the expanded peripheral T cells.

J lost 5 bases, V lost 5 bases, and 12 bases had no gene match. The CDR3 sequence is 16 residues long. Germline V gene lookup returns CDR1 SGHAT and CDR2 FQNNGV. To note about this clone: Its specificity is not known.

V usage is TRBV11-2 and J usage is TRBJ2-1; 7 bases line up with TRBD2. The TCR was taken from an adult with an advanced solid tumor such as melanoma, head and neck, liver or kidney cancer. The material sequenced was CD4+ or CD8+ T cells sorted from blood, taken in a trial of the OX40 agonist ivuxolimab. This CDR3 is CASSPTRASGNNEQFF. The CDR3 region has the DNA TGTGCCAGCAGCCCCACCCGGGCTAGCGGAAACAATGAGCAGTTCTTC.